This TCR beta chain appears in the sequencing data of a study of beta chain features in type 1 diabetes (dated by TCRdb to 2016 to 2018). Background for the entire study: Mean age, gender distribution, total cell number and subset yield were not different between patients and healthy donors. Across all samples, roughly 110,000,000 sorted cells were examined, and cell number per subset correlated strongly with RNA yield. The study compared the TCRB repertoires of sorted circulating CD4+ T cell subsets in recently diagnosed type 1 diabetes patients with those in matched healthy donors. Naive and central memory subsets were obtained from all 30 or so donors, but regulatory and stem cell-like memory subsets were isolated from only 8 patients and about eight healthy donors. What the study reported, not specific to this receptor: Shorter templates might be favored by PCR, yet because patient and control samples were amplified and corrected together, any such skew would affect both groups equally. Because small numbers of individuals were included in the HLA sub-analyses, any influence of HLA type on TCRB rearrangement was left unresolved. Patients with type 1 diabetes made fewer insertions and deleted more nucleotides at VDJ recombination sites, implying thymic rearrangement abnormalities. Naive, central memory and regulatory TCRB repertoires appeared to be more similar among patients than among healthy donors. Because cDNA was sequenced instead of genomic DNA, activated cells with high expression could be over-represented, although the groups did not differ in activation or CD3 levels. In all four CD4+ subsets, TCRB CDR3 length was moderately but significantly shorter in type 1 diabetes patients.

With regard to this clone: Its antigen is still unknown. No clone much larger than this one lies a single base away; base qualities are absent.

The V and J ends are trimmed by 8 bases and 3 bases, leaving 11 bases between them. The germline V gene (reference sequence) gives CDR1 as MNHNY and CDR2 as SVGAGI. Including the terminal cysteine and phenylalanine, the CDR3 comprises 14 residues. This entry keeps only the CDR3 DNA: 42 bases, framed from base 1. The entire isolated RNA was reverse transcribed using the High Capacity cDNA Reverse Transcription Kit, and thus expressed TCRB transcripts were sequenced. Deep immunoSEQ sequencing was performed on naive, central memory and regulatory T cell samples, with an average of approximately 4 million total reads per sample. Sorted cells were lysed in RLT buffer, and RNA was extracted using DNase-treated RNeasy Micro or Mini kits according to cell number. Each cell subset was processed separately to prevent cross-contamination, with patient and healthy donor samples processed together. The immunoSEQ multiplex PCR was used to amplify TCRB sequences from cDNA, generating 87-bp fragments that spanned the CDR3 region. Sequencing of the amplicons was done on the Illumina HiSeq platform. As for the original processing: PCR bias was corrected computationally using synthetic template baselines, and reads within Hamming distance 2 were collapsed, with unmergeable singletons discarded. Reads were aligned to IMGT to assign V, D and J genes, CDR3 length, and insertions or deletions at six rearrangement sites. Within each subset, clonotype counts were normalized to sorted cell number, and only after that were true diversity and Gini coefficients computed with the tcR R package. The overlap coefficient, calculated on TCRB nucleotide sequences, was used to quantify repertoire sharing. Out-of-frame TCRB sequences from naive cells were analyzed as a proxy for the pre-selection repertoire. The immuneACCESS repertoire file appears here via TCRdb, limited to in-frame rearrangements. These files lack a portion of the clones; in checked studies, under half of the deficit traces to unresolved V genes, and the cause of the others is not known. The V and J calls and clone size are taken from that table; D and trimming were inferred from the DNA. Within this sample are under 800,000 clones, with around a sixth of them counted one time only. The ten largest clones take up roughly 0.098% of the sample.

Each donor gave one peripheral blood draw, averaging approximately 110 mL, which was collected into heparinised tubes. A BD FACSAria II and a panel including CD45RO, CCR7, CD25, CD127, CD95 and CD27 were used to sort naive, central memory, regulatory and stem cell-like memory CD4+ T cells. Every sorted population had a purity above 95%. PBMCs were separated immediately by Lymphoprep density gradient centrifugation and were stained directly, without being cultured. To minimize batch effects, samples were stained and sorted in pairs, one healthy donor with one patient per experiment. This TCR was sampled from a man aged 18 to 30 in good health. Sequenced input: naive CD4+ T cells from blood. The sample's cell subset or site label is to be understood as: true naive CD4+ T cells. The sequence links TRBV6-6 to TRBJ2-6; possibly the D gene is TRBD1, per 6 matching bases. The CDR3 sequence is CASFWGLGANVLTF. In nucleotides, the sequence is TGTGCCAGCTTCTGGGGGCTTGGGGCCAACGTCCTGACTTTC.